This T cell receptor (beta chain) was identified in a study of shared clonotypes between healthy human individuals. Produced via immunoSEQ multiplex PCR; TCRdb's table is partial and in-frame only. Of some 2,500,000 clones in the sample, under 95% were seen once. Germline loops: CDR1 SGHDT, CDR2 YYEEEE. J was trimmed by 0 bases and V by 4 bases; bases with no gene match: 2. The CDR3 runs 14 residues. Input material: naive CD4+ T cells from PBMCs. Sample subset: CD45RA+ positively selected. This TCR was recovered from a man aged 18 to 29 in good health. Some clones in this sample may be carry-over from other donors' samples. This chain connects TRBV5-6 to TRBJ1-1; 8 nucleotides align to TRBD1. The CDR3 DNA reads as TGTGCCAGCAGCCGGGGACAGGTGAACACTGAAGCTTTCTTT. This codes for CASSRGQVNTEAFF.